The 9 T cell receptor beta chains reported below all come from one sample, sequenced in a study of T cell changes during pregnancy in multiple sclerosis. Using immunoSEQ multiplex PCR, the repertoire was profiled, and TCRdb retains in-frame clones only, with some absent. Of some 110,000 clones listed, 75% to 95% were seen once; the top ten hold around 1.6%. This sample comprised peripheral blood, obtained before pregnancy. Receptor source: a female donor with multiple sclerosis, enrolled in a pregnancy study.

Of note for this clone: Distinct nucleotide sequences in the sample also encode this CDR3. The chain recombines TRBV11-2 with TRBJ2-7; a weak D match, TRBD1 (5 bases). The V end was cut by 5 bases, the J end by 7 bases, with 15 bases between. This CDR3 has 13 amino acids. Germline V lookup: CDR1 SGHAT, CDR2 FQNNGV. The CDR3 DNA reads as TGTGCCAGCAGCCCGACAGTCGCCACAGAGCAGTACTTC. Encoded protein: CASSPTVATEQYF.

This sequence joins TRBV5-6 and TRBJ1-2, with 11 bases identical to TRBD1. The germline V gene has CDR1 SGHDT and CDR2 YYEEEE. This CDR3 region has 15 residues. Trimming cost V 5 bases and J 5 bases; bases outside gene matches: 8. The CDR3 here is CASSLGQGARYGYTF. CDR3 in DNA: TGTGCCAGCAGTCTAGGACAGGGGGCGAGGTATGGCTACACCTTC.

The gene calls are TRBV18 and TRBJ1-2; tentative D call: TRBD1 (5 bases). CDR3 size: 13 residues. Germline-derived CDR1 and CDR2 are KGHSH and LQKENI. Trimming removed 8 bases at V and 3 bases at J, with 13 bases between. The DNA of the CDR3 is TGTGCCAGCCTCTCCAGGGCCGACTATGGCTACACCTTC. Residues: CASLSRADYGYTF.

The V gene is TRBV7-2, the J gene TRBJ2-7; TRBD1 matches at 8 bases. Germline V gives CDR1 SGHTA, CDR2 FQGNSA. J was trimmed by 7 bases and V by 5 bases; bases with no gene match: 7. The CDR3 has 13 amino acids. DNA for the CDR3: TGTGCCAGCAGCCCAGGGACAGGTCGGGAGCAGTACTTC. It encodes CASSPGTGREQYF.

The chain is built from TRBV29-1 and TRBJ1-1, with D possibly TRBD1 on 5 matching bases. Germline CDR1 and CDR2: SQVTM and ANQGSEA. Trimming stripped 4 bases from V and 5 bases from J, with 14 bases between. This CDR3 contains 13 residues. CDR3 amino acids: CSVGWGGPTEAFF. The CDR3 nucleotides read TGCAGCGTTGGTTGGGGGGGACCTACTGAAGCTTTCTTT.

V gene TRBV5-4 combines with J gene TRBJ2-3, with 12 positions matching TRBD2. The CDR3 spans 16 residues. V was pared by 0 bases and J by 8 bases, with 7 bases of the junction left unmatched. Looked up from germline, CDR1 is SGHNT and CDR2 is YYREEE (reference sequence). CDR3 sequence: CASSLGASGRVGTQYF. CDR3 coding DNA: TGTGCCAGCAGCTTGGGCGCTAGCGGGAGGGTGGGTACGCAGTATTTT.

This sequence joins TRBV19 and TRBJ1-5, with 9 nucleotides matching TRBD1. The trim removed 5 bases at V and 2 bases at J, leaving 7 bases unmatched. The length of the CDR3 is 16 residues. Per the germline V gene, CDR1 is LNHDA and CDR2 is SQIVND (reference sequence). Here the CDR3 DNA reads TGTGCCAGTAGTTATAACAGGGGGCAGCGCAATCAGCCCCAGCATTTT. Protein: CASSYNRGQRNQPQHF. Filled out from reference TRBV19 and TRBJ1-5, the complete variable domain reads DGGITQSPKYLFRKEGQNVTLSCEQNLNHDAMYWYRQDPGQGLRLIYYSQIVNDFQKGDIAEGYSVSREKKESFPLTVTSAQKNPTAFYLCASSYNRGQRNQPQHFGDGTRLSIL.

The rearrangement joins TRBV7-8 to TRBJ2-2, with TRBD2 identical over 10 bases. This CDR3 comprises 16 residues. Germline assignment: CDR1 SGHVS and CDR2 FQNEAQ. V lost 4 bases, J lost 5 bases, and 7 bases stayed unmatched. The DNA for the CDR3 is TGTGCCAGCAGCTCTTTAGCGGGAGGCCTAACCGGGGAGCTGTTTTTT. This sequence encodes CASSSLAGGLTGELFF.

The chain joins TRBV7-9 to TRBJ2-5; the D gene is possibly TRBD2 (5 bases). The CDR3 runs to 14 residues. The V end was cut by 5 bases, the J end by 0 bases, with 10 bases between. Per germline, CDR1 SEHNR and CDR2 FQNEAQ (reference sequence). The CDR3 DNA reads TGTGCCAGCAGCCCCGGACTGTACCAAGAGACCCAGTACTTC. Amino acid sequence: CASSPGLYQETQYF.